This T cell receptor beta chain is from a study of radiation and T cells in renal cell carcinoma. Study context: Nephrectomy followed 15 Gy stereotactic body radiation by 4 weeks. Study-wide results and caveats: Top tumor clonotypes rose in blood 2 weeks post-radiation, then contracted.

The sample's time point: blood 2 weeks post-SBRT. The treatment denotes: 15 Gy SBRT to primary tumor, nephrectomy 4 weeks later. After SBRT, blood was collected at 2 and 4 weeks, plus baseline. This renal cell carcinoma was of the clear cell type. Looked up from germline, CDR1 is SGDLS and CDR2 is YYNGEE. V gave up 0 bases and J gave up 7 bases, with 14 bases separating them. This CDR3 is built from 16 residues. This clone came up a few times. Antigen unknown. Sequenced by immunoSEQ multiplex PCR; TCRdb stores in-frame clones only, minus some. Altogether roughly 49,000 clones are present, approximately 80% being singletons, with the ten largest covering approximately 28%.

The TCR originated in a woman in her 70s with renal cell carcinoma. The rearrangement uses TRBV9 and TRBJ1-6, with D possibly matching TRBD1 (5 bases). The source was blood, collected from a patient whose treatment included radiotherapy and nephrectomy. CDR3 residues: CASSVEAGIGNSPLHF. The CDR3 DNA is TGTGCCAGCAGCGTAGAGGCAGGGATTGGGAATTCACCCCTCCACTTT. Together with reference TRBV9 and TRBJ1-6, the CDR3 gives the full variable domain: DSGVTQTPKHLITATGQRVTLRCSPRSGDLSVYWYQQSLDQGLQFLIQYYNGEERAKGNILERFSAQQFPDLHSELNLSSLELGDSALYFCASSVEAGIGNSPLHFGNGTRLTVT.